This T cell receptor (beta chain) was retrieved from a study of OX40 agonist ivuxolimab in advanced cancers. In the study overall: The costimulatory receptor OX40 (CD134) was targeted by ivuxolimab, a fully human IgG2 agonistic monoclonal antibody. The purpose of peripheral TCRbeta sequencing was to test whether ivuxolimab changed TCR sequence diversity and led to clonal T-cell expansion. Intravenous ivuxolimab was administered to patients every 2 weeks at six dose levels: 0.01, 0.1, 0.3, 1.5, 3 and 10 mg/kg. Prior anti-PD-1, anti-PD-L1 or anti-CTLA-4 therapy was permitted, and checkpoint inhibitors had been received by about 36% of dose-escalation patients. A male proportion of roughly 85% and a mean age of about 60 years, ranging from 23 to 79, were recorded for the dose-escalation cohort. Of the approximately 54 patients in dose escalation, about 20 had hepatocellular carcinoma, roughly 15 had melanoma, 9 had renal cell carcinoma and 9 had head and neck cancer. Partial responses were achieved by three dose-escalation patients, of whom one had hepatocellular carcinoma and two had cutaneous melanoma. The monotherapy dose-escalation portion (N = 52 patients) of the phase I ivuxolimab trial is reported in the paper. General findings and caveats noted by the study authors: At doses of 0.1 to 3.0 mg/kg, clonal expansion of both CD4+ and CD8+ T cells in blood was seen between baseline and week 6. Which antigens the clonally expanded peripheral T cells were specific for was not determined. In the 0.1-3.0 mg/kg groups, partial responders had among the lowest normalized peripheral clonal expansion, particularly in CD8+ T cells. Low levels of normalized T-cell clonal expansion were also seen in some patients who did not respond. After ivuxolimab, more expanded clones were found on average in CD8+ T cells than in CD4+ T cells.

The CDR3 measures 14 amino acids from cysteine to phenylalanine. The CDR3 DNA has 42 bases and is translated from base 1. The germline V and J ends show losses of 6 bases and 2 bases respectively, and no gene match explains 1 base of the junction. The germline V gene gives CDR1 as MNHEY and CDR2 as SVGAGI. The trial excluded patients who had a history of autoimmune disease or were on systemic immunosuppression. Peripheral blood for TCR sequencing was collected from all dose cohorts at baseline, on cycle 4 day 1, and on cycle 7 day 1. Samples came from an open-label, multicenter, first-in-human phase I dose-escalation trial of ivuxolimab. Adults with locally advanced or metastatic melanoma, renal cell, hepatocellular, or head and neck squamous cell carcinoma were enrolled in the trial. Before TCR sequencing, CD4+ T cells and CD8+ T cells from peripheral blood were sorted into separate populations.

As regards this clone: The antigen it recognizes is unknown. Base qualities are not at hand, and no much larger clone is one base apart.

To sequence the TCRbeta CDR3 region, genomic DNA was isolated from the sorted cells. TCRbeta CDR3 regions were sequenced using the immunoSEQ Assay. This immuneACCESS table, as held by TCRdb, lists in-frame sequences with V and J called but not all clones. Of the missing ones, under half trace to an unresolved V gene in checked studies; the others have no known cause. In all, the sample holds about 48,000 clones, and more than 80% of those were seen once. Over 1% of the sample is in the top ten clones. The chain joins TRBV6-5 to TRBJ2-5; 12 bases in the junction line up with TRBD2. This receptor was obtained from an adult with an advanced solid tumor such as melanoma, head and neck, liver or kidney cancer. This material consisted of CD4+ or CD8+ T cells sorted from blood, taken in a trial of the OX40 agonist ivuxolimab. In nucleotides, the sequence is TGTGCCAGCAGAACTAGCGGGGGGCAAGAGACCCAGTACTTC. This yields the protein CASRTSGGQETQYF.